A selection of T cell receptor beta chains follows, all from one sample in a study of T cell repertoires in cytomegalovirus infection. TCRdb reprocessed the reads via MiXCR and lists one record per CDR3 protein. The repertoire includes about 890,000 distinct CDR3 sequences, roughly 31% of them detected once, and under 15% sits in the top ten. These receptors' targets are unknown. The sequences come from cultured CD8+ T cells from PBMCs, collected from culture after CMV antigen stimulation. The receptors were gathered from a human donor in good health (CMV status not recorded). Some clones in this sample may be carry-over from other donors' samples. CDR3s include the opening cysteine and the closing phenylalanine or tryptophan. A D gene is named only where the DNA matches it firmly. The listing skips clone size in some rows; elsewhere it reads once, few, many or a size class.

clone_size | j_call | d_call | v_call | cdr3_nt | cdr3_aa
NA | TRBJ1-6 | NA | TRBV11-2 | TGTGCCAGCAGTCTAGCGGACAGAAATTCACCCCTCCACTTT | CASSLADRNSPLHF
few | TRBJ2-1 | TRBD2 | TRBV4-1 | TGCGCCAGCAGCCAGGTTCTAGCGGGGGATTACAATGAGCAGTTCTTC | CASSQVLAGDYNEQFF
NA | TRBJ1-6 | NA | TRBV27 | TGTGCCAGCAAAGAGTCCTATAATTCACCCCTCCACTTT | CASKESYNSPLHF
once | TRBJ2-1 | NA | TRBV4-1 | TGCGCCAGCAGCCACGCAGGGACCGGTTACAATGAGCAGTTCTTC | CASSHAGTGYNEQFF
few | TRBJ2-2 | TRBD2 | TRBV27 | TGTGCCAGCGCACATAGCGGGGCCGGCGCCGGGGAGCTGTTTTTT | CASAHSGAGAGELFF
few | TRBJ2-3 | TRBD1 | TRBV27 | TGTGCCAGCACCATTTCCGGGACAGGGGCGATAGATACGCAGTATTTT | CASTISGTGAIDTQYF
NA | TRBJ2-1 | NA | TRBV7-9 | TGTGCCAGCAGCTTAAAATCCGTTGGCAGCTCCTACAATGAGCAGTTCTTC | CASSLKSVGSSYNEQFF
few | TRBJ2-5 | NA | TRBV5-6 | TGTGCCAGCAGCTTGTTCGCGGCAGGCGGTCGGGAGACCCAGTACTTC | CASSLFAAGGRETQYF
NA | TRBJ2-7 | TRBD1 | TRBV10-3 | TGTGCCATCAGTCCGGGACAGAGCTCCTACGAGCAGTACTTC | CAISPGQSSYEQYF
many | TRBJ1-1 | NA | TRBV7-2 | TGTGCCAGCAGCTTAGCCGGGACTGGGGAGACTGAAGCTTTCTTT | CASSLAGTGETEAFF
NA | TRBJ1-1 | TRBD1 | TRBV4-2 | TGTGCCAGCAGCCAAGATCCCCTCCCAGGGGGCTTGAACACTGAAGCTTTCTTT | CASSQDPLPGGLNTEAFF
NA | TRBJ2-7 | NA | TRBV7-9 | TGTGCCAGCAGCCCCCCGAGGGGAACCCCCTACGAGCAGTACTTC | CASSPPRGTPYEQYF
NA | TRBJ1-1 | NA | TRBV12-5 | TGTGCTAGTGGTTTCCGAGGGTCAGGACTGAACACTGAAGCTTTCTTT | CASGFRGSGLNTEAFF
few | TRBJ1-5 | TRBD1 | TRBV6-5 | TGTGCCAGCAGTCCCGGGACAGGGGGGAGCAATCAGCCCCAGCATTTT | CASSPGTGGSNQPQHF
NA | TRBJ2-3 | NA | TRBV4-1 | TGCGCCAGCAGCCAAATTGCGGGGGGACAGACAGATACGCAGTATTTT | CASSQIAGGQTDTQYF
once | TRBJ1-1 | TRBD1 | TRBV6-5 | TGTGCCAGCAGTTACGTCGGAGGGGGCGAAGCTTTCTTT | CASSYVGGGEAFF
NA | TRBJ2-3 | TRBD2 | TRBV4-3 | TGCGCCAGCAGCCAAGTGCGGGGGATCACAGATACGCAGTATTTT | CASSQVRGITDTQYF
few | TRBJ2-1 | NA | TRBV7-9 | TGTGCCAGCAGCCCCCGGGACCGAGCTCTCAATGAGCAGTTCTTC | CASSPRDRALNEQFF
once | TRBJ2-5 | NA | TRBV10-3 | TGTGCCATCAGTGAGCGTCCCGTAGCTACACTAACTCTCCAAGAGACCCAGTACTTC | CAISERPVATLTLQETQYF
NA | TRBJ1-2 | TRBD1 | TRBV7-9 | TGTGCCAGCAGCCACCGTATTGGCGTTCCGGACAGGGGGGAAGTCTATGGCTACACCTTC | CASSHRIGVPDRGEVYGYTF
few | TRBJ1-1 | NA | TRBV6-1 | TGTGCCAGCAGTGACCCGACGGCGAACACTGAAGCTTTCTTT | CASSDPTANTEAFF
NA | TRBJ1-2 | NA | TRBV20-1 | TGCAGTGCTAGAGAGGCAGGGGCCAATGGCTACACCTTC | CSAREAGANGYTF
NA | TRBJ1-2 | TRBD1 | TRBV27 | TGTGCCAGCAGCCCGACGACAGGGGCCTATGGCTACACCTTC | CASSPTTGAYGYTF
NA | TRBJ2-2 | NA | TRBV7-9 | TGTGCCAGCAGCTTCATTGGGACGGGGAACACCGGGGAGCTGTTTTTT | CASSFIGTGNTGELFF
few | TRBJ2-3 | TRBD1 | TRBV4-1 | TGCGCCAGCAGCCTAATAACCCCGGGACAGTTACTAACTAGCACAGATACGCAGTATTTT | CASSLITPGQLLTSTDTQYF
NA | TRBJ2-1 | NA | TRBV9 | TGTGCCAGTCGTCGAGGAGGAGGTAACGATGAGCAGTTCTTC | CASRRGGGNDEQFF
NA | TRBJ1-5 | NA | TRBV27 | TGTGCCAGCAGACTCTTAGGGGATCAGCCCCAGCATTTT | CASRLLGDQPQHF
NA | TRBJ2-7 | TRBD1 | TRBV5-6 | TGTGCCAGCAGCTGGATCCGGGACAGGGTGGACGAGCAGTACTTC | CASSWIRDRVDEQYF
NA | TRBJ2-3 | NA | TRBV12-3/TRBV12-4 | TGTGCCAGCAGCCTGGGGGGTCTCAGGGATACGCAGTATTTT | CASSLGGLRDTQYF
NA | TRBJ2-3 | NA | TRBV28 | TGTGCCAGCAGCCCTTCTCCGGGACACGGCACAGATACGCAGTATTTT | CASSPSPGHGTDTQYF
few | TRBJ1-5 | NA | TRBV12-5 | TGTGCTAGTGGTTTGCCATCAAACGGGGATAGCAATCAGCCCCAGCATTTT | CASGLPSNGDSNQPQHF
NA | TRBJ2-3 | NA | TRBV20-1 | TGCAGTGCTGGACGTTTAAGCACAGATACGCAGTATTTT | CSAGRLSTDTQYF
NA | TRBJ2-1 | NA | TRBV10-2 | TGCGCCAGCAGTGACCTGGCGTCACCCTACAATGAGCAGTTCTTC | CASSDLASPYNEQFF
many | TRBJ1-5 | TRBD1 | TRBV7-2 | TGTGCCAGCAGCTTTACAGGGGGCCCTCAGCCCCAGCATTTT | CASSFTGGPQPQHF
NA | TRBJ2-1 | NA | TRBV7-9 | TGTGCCAGCAGCTTAGAATCGCCTGAGCAGTTCTTC | CASSLESPEQFF
NA | TRBJ2-1 | TRBD2 | TRBV6-2/TRBV6-3 | TGTGCCAGCAGCAGCCTAGGACTAGGGAACAATGAGCAGTTCTTC | CASSSLGLGNNEQFF
NA | TRBJ2-1 | TRBD1 | TRBV6-6 | TGTGCCAGCAGTTACTCAAAGGGGGCGAGCTCCTACAATGAGCAGTTCTTC | CASSYSKGASSYNEQFF
few | TRBJ1-5 | NA | TRBV12-3/TRBV12-4 | TGTGCCAGCAGTTTAGATATCGAGTACAATCAGCCCCAGCATTTT | CASSLDIEYNQPQHF
NA | TRBJ2-5 | NA | TRBV28 | TGTGCCAGCAGTTTAGGGGACATCCTAGAGACCCAGTACTTC | CASSLGDILETQYF
NA | TRBJ2-3 | NA | TRBV27 | TGTGCCAGCAGTTTATCGTCGGGGGTCGTAGATACGCAGTATTTT | CASSLSSGVVDTQYF
NA | TRBJ1-2 | TRBD1 | TRBV19 | TGTGCCAGTACCGTGGGACAGGGAGTTGGCTACACCTTC | CASTVGQGVGYTF
few | TRBJ2-1 | NA | TRBV2 | TGTGCCAGCAGTGAATCCGGGGAGCCATACAATGAGCAGTTCTTC | CASSESGEPYNEQFF
NA | TRBJ2-3 | TRBD2 | TRBV7-3 | TGTGCCAGCAGCTTGGGCCCTAGCGGGGGGGCCATAGCAGATACGCAGTATTTT | CASSLGPSGGAIADTQYF
few | TRBJ1-1 | NA | TRBV7-9 | TGTGCCAGCAGCTTAGCGTACGGGATCACTGAAGCTTTCTTT | CASSLAYGITEAFF
NA | TRBJ1-5 | NA | TRBV19 | TGTGCCAGTAGTATATTTGGCAATAGCAATCAGCCCCAGCATTTT | CASSIFGNSNQPQHF
few | TRBJ2-1 | TRBD1 | TRBV24-1 | TGTGCCACAGAAGGACAGGGGGCGAATGAGCAGTTCTTC | CATEGQGANEQFF
few | TRBJ2-1 | NA | TRBV12-3/TRBV12-4 | TGTGCCAGCACTAACGGGGGAAATGAGCAGTTCTTC | CASTNGGNEQFF
NA | TRBJ1-2 | TRBD1 | TRBV5-4 | TGTGCCAGCAGCTTTAACAGGGGTGCCTATGGCTACACCTTC | CASSFNRGAYGYTF